This TCR beta chain was identified in a study of blood T cells in healthy people across ages. Points from the study as a whole: Comparison with aged donors showed that long-lived donors had more naive CD4+ cells and higher diversity. While age rose, TCR beta diversity per million T cells dropped in a roughly linear way.

Primers used in a second PCR of about 7 to 11 cycles were a sample-barcoded 5' primer and a J-beta primer mix. Using its own MiXCR run on the 5' RACE reads, TCRdb lists one record per CDR3 protein. The sample has over 1,200,000 distinct CDR3 sequences; 45% to 70% are singletons. PBMCs, at least 6 million per sample, were isolated. Remarks on this clonotype: The antigen remains unidentified.

The CDR3 is 16 residues long. Germline lookup yields CDR1 MGHDK and CDR2 SYGVNS. The ends were cut back, 7 bases at V and 0 bases at J, with 18 bases in the middle. Sequencing was done on a sample of blood. This TCR was sampled from a man between 18 and 35 years old in good health. The chain recombines TRBV25-1 with TRBJ1-1, with a weak D call TRBD1 (6 bases). The CDR3 DNA follows: TGTGCCAGCATTACGGGGATAGGGGACATGAACACTGAAGCTTTCTTT. This sequence encodes CASITGIGDMNTEAFF.